Sequencing of this T cell receptor (beta chain) was carried out in a study of shared clonotypes between healthy human individuals. Overall study findings and caveats: Sampling was confined to blood; repertoires within tissues likely differ.

Terminally differentiated effector memory CD45RA+ cells were excluded from the naive CD8 cells, which were CD45RO-negative and positively selected for CCR7. The test was conducted at deep level. Clones were read by immunoSEQ multiplex PCR, and TCRdb kept only the in-frame ones, dropping some. The sample shows nearly 600,000 clones, 95% of them seen only once. For this clone: Its cognate antigen is unknown.

CDR1 SEHNR and CDR2 FQNEAQ come from the germline V gene (reference sequence). V lost 1 base and J lost 4; bases outside the gene matches: 8. This CDR3 has 16 residues. The sequenced sample consisted of naive CD8+ T cells sorted from blood. The gene calls are TRBV7-9 and TRBJ1-2, with 8 bases lining up with TRBD1. The TCR comes from a woman aged 25-40 years in good health. The DNA of the CDR3 is TGTGCCAGCAGCTTAGGATCTCAGGGGGCCCCCTATGGCTACACCTTC. Translation: CASSLGSQGAPYGYTF.